One T cell receptor beta chain is described in this entry. Its antigen is unknown. No quality values exist for individual bases; no much larger clone is one base distant. The immunoSEQ Assay, a bias-controlled multiplex PCR, was used to amplify TCRbeta CDR3 regions from genomic DNA. As for the original processing: The number of nucleated cells in each sample was estimated by amplification of reference gene primers within the assay. To quantify the absolute abundance of each unique TCRbeta CDR3 rearrangement, sequence reads were collapsed and filtered. For each sample, productive Simpson clonality was calculated as the square root of Simpson's diversity index over productive rearrangements. This is the immuneACCESS table as TCRdb keeps it, with only in-frame sequences that have V and J called. A part of the clones is gone; compared with another copy, unresolved V genes explain less than half, and the rest is unexplained. The V and J calls and clone size are taken from that table; D and trimming were inferred from the DNA. The sample has 27,000 or so clones on record, 70% to 85% of them singletons. More than 1.5% of the sample is taken by the ten largest.

Whole blood was collected in K2EDTA tubes by collaborating institutions according to the institutions' own protocols. Collaborator samples were shipped for TCRbeta analysis as frozen whole blood, isolated PBMCs, or DNA extracted from either sample type. The data were taken from a study of blood T cell repertoires in COVID-19 (dated by TCRdb to the early 2020s). About the full investigation: Samples covering the acute and convalescent phases of COVID-19 were provided by collaborators in the United States, Italy and Spain. The material from the prospective study consisted of cDNA or gDNA derived from T cells, B-cell-depleted T cells, or PBMCs. The dataset comprised deeply sampled blood TCRbeta repertoires from subjects exposed to, actively infected with, or recovered from COVID-19. The repertoires were released in a freely available public database intended as a resource for research on the immune response to SARS-CoV-2. The samples were drawn from two sources: the first 160 participants of the ongoing ImmuneRACE study, and fewer than 1,500 subjects contributed by 6 global collaborators. The sample metadata nearly always contained a de-identified subject ID, COVID-19 status, age in years and sex. HLA class I and class II types, where available, came from metadata supplied by the sample provider rather than from assay-based typing. Study-wide findings and limitations: Clinical and demographic metadata were provided uncurated, with the amount varying by source and participant.

The CDR3 holds 15 amino acids from the cysteine to the phenylalanine. The CDR3 DNA has 45 bases and is translated from base 1. Based on the germline V gene, the CDR1 and CDR2 sequences are MDHEN and SYDVKM. V sheds 3 bases and J sheds 8 bases, leaving 17 bases between their ends. The clonotype was recovered from an elderly man with active or convalescent COVID-19. Sample: peripheral blood. This sequence uses TRBV28 and TRBJ1-5; no confident D gene assignment can be made. The nucleotide sequence is TGTGCCAGCAGTTTTGTATTATCCGGGAACGAGCCCCAGCATTTT. It specifies CASSFVLSGNEPQHF.